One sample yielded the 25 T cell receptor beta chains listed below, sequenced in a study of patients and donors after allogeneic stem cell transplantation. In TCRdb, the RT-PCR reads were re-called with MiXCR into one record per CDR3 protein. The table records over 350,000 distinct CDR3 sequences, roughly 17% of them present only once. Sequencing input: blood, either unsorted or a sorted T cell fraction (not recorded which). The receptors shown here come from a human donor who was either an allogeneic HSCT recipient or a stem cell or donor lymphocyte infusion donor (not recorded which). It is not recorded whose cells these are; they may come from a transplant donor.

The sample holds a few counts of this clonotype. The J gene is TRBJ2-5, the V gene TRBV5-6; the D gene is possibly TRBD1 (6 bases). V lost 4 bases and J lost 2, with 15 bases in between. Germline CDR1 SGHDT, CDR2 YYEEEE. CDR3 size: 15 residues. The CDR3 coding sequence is TGTGCCAGCAGCAAGACGACCCAGGGGCAAGAGACCCAGTACTTC. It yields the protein CASSKTTQGQETQYF. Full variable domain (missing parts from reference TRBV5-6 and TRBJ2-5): DAGVTQSPTHLIKTRGQQVTLRCSPKSGHDTVSWYQQALGQGPQFIFQYYEEEERQRGNFPDRFSGHQFPNYSSELNVNALLLGDSALYLCASSKTTQGQETQYFGPGTRLLVL.

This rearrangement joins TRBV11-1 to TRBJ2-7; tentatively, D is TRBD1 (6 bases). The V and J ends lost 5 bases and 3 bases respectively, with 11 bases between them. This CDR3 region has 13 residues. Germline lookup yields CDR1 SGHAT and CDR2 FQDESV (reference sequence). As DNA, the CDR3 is TGTGCCAGCAGCCGGACAGAAGGCTACGAGCAGTACTTC. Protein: CASSRTEGYEQYF.

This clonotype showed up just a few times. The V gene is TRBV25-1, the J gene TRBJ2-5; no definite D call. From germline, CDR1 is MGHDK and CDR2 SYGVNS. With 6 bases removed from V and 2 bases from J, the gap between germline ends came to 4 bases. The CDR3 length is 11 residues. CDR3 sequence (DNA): TGTGCCAGCAGGATTCAAGAGACCCAGTACTTC. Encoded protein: CASRIQETQYF.

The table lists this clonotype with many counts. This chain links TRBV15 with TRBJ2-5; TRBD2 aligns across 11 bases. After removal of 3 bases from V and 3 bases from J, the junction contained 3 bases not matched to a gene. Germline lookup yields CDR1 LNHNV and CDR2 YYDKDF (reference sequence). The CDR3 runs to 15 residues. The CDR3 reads CATSRSSGREETQYF. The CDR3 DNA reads TGTGCCACCAGCAGGAGTAGCGGGAGGGAAGAGACCCAGTACTTC.

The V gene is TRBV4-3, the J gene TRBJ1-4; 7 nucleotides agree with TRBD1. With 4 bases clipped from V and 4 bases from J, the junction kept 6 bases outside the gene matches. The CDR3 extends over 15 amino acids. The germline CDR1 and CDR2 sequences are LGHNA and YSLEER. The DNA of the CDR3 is TGCGCCAGCAGCCCAGACGACAGGGATAATGAAAAACTGTTTTTT. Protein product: CASSPDDRDNEKLFF.

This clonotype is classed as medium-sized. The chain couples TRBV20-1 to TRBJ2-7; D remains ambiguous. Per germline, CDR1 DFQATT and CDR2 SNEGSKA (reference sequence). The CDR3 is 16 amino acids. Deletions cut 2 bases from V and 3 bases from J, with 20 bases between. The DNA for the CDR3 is TGCAGTGCTAGACCTGTCCTTAGAAACATTGTCTACGAGCAGTACTTC. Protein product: CSARPVLRNIVYEQYF.

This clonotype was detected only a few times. The CDR3 DNA reads as TGTGCCAGCAGCGTAGATCCGCGGGGGAGCTCCTACGAGCAGTACTTC. The encoded protein is CASSVDPRGSSYEQYF. The genes are TRBV9 and TRBJ2-7; 7 bases map to TRBD2. The germline gives CDR1 SGDLS, CDR2 YYNGEE. The CDR3 has 16 residues. The junction had 6 bases not matched to a gene; V was cut back by 0 bases and J by 0 bases.

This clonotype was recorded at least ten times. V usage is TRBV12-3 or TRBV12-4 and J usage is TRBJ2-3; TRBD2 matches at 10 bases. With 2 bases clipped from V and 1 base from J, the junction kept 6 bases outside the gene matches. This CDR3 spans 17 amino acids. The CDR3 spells CASSLWWTSGRTDTQYF. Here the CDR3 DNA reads TGTGCCAGCAGTTTATGGTGGACTAGCGGACGCACAGATACGCAGTATTTT.

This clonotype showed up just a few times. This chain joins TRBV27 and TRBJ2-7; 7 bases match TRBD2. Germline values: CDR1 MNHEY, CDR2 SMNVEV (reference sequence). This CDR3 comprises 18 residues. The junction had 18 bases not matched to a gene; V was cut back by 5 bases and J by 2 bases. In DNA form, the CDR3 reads TGTGCCAGCAGTCCCCGACTAGCTGGGGCCGAAAAAGCCTACGAGCAGTACTTC. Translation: CASSPRLAGAEKAYEQYF.

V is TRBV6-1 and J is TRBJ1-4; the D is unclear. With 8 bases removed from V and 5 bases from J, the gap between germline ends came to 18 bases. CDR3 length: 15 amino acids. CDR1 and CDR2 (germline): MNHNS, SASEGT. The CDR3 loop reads CASLTPSWGNEKLFF. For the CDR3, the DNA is TGTGCCAGCCTAACCCCGTCGTGGGGAAATGAAAAACTGTTTTTT.

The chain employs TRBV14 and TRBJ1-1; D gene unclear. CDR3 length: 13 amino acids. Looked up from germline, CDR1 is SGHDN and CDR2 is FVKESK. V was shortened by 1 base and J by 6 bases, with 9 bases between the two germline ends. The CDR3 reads CASSQGHFAEAFF. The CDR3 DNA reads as TGTGCCAGCAGCCAAGGCCACTTTGCTGAAGCTTTCTTT.

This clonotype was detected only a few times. The CDR3 reads CASSLILTGQNSGNTIYF. The CDR3 DNA follows: TGTGCCAGCAGTTTAATCCTGACAGGCCAAAACTCTGGAAACACCATATATTTT. The rearrangement links TRBV12-3 or TRBV12-4 to TRBJ1-3, with D tentatively TRBD1 (6 bases). The CDR3 loop spans 18 amino acids. V shed 2 bases and J shed 0 bases, with 17 bases lying between them.

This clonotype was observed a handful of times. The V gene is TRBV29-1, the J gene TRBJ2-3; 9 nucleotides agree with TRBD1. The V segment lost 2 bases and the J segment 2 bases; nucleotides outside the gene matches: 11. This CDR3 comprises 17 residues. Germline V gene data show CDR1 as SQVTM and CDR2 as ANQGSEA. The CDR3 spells CSVEYDVDRGHTDTQYF. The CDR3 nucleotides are TGCAGCGTTGAATATGATGTGGACAGGGGACACACAGATACGCAGTATTTT.

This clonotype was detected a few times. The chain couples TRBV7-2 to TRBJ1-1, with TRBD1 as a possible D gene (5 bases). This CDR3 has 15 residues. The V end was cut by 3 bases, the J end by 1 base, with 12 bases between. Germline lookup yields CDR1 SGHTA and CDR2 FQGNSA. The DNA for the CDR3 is TGTGCCAGCAGCTTGATGGGACTGCCGAACACTGAAGCTTTCTTT. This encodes CASSLMGLPNTEAFF.

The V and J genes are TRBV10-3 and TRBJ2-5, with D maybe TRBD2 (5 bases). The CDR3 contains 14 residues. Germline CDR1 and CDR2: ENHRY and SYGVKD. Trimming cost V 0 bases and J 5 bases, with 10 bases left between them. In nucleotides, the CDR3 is TGTGCCATCAGTGAGTCCGGGAAGCGGGAGACCCAGTACTTC. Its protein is CAISESGKRETQYF.

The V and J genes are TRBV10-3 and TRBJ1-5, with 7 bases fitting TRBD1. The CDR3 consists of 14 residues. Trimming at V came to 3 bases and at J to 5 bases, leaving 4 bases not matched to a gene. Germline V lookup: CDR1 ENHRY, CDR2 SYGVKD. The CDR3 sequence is CAISDHRGDQPQHF. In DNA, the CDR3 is TGTGCCATCAGTGACCACAGGGGCGATCAGCCCCAGCATTTT.

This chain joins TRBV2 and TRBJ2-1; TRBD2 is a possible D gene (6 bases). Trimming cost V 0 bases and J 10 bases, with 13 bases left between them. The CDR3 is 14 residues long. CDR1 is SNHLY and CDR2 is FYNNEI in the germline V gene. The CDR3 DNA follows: TGTGCCAGCAGTGAAGCGCTTCCGGGGGTCGAGCAGTTCTTC. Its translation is CASSEALPGVEQFF.

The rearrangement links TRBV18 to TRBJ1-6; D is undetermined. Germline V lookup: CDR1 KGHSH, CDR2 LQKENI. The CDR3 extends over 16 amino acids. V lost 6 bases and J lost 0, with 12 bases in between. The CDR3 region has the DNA TGTGCCAGCTCGCTCACCGATAGCTCCTATAATTCACCCCTCCACTTT. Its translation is CASSLTDSSYNSPLHF.

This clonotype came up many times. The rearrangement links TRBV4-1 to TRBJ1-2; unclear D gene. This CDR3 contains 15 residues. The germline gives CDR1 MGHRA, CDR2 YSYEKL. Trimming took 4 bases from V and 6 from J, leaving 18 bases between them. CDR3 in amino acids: CASSRPGPRDHGYTF. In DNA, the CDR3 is TGCGCCAGCAGCCGACCTGGGCCAAGAGATCATGGCTACACCTTC.

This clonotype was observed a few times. Here the CDR3 reads CASSFQSGGGTEAFF. DNA for the CDR3: TGTGCCAGCAGCTTCCAGTCAGGGGGCGGCACTGAAGCTTTCTTT. This sequence joins TRBV7-8 and TRBJ1-1; 8 bases are shared with TRBD1. Per germline, CDR1 SGHVS and CDR2 FQNEAQ. The CDR3 contains 15 residues. Trimming removed 3 bases from V and 4 bases from J; junction bases left unmatched: 7.

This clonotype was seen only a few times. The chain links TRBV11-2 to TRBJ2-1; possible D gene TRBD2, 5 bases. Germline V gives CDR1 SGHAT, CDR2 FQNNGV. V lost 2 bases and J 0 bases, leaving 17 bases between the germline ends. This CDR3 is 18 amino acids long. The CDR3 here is CASSLPERSASSYNEQFF. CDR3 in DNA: TGTGCCAGCAGCTTACCGGAGCGGTCCGCTAGCTCCTACAATGAGCAGTTCTTC. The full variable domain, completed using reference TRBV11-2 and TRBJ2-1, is EAGVAQSPRYKIIEKRQSVAFWCNPISGHATLYWYQQILGQGPKLLIQFQNNGVVDDSQLPKDRFSAERLKGVDSTLKIQPAKLEDSAVYLCASSLPERSASSYNEQFFGPGTRLTVL.

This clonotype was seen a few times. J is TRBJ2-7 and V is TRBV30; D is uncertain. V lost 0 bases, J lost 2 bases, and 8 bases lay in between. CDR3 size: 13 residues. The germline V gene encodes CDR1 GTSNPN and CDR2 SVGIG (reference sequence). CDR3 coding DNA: TGTGCCTGGAGTGTCCAGGAAGCCTACGAGCAGTACTTC. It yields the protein CAWSVQEAYEQYF.

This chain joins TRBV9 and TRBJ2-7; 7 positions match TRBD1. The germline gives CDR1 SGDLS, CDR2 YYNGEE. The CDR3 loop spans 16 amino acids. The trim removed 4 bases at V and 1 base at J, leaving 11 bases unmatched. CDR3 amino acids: CASSPQAGQASYEQYF. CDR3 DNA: TGTGCCAGCAGCCCCCAGGCAGGACAGGCTTCCTACGAGCAGTACTTC.

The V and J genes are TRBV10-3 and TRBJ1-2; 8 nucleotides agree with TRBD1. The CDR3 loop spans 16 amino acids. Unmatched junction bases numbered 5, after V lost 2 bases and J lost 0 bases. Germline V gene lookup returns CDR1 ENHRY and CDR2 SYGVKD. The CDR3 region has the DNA TGTGCCATCAGTGAGGGACAGGGCGTACCTAACTATGGCTACACCTTC. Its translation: CAISEGQGVPNYGYTF.

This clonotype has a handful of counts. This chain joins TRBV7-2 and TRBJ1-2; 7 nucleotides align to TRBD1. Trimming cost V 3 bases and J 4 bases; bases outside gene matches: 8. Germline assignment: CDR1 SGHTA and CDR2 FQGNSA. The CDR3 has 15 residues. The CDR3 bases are TGTGCCAGCAGCTTTATGGGACAGAGGATCTATGGCTACACCTTC. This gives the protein CASSFMGQRIYGYTF.